These T cell receptor beta chains were read from a single sample in a study of cytomegalovirus exposure and HLA in healthy donors. Assay used: immunoSEQ multiplex PCR; TCRdb lists only in-frame clones, some missing. The repertoire consists of about 160,000 clones, with around 85% occurring once and the leading ten covering around 6%. Specimen: PBMCs. The origin of the receptors is a young woman in good health and CMV-seronegative. CDR3s include the opening cysteine and the closing phenylalanine or tryptophan. A D gene is named only where the DNA matches it firmly. Size values are once, few and many counts, or a class for expanded clones, and some rows have none.

16 | . | TRBJ2-7 | TRBD2 | TRBV7-6 | TGTGCCAGCAGCCCTCTAGCCTCTAGCGGTCCCTACGAGCAGTACTTC | CASSPLASSGPYEQYF
13 | . | TRBJ2-7 | TRBD2 | TRBV27 | TGTGCCAGCAGGCGCGGACTAGCCTACGAGCAGTACTTC | CASRRGLAYEQYF
16 | . | TRBJ1-1 | . | TRBV27 | TGTGCCAGCAGTTTTAAGATCGGGCCCATGAACACTGAAGCTTTCTTT | CASSFKIGPMNTEAFF
13 | . | TRBJ1-1 | . | TRBV4-3 | TGCGCCAGCAGCCAAGGGTCCGTCCTTGAAGCTTTCTTT | CASSQGSVLEAFF
14 | . | TRBJ2-7 | . | TRBV2 | TGTGCCAGCAGCCCCCCCCGGTTTCCCTACGAGCAGTACTTC | CASSPPRFPYEQYF
11 | . | TRBJ1-5 | . | TRBV20-1 | TGCAGTGCTGCCGGGTACGGGCCCCAGCATTTT | CSAAGYGPQHF
17 | few | TRBJ2-1 | TRBD2 | TRBV10-3 | TGTGCCATCAGTGTTAGCGGGGGGCCAGACTCCTACAATGAGCAGTTCTTC | CAISVSGGPDSYNEQFF
17 | . | TRBJ1-2 | . | TRBV4-3 | TGCGCCAGCAGCCAAGATACGGACGTACGTTCTTTAGGTGGCTACACCTTC | CASSQDTDVRSLGGYTF
14 | . | TRBJ2-7 | TRBD1 | TRBV5-1 | TGCGCCAGCAGCTTGGGGGGACAGACATACGAGCAGTACTTC | CASSLGGQTYEQYF
14 | . | TRBJ1-2 | . | TRBV6-5 | TGTGCCAGCAGTTACAGGGACGAGGGGTATGGCTACACCTTC | CASSYRDEGYGYTF
11 | . | TRBJ1-4 | TRBD1 | TRBV2 | TGTGCCAGCACTAACCGGGACAGCCTGTTTTTT | CASTNRDSLFF
15 | . | TRBJ1-5 | . | TRBV28 | TGTGCCAGCAGTTTAACCGGACGAAGCGGTCAGCCCCAGCATTTT | CASSLTGRSGQPQHF
16 | once | TRBJ1-1 | TRBD1 | TRBV4-1 | TGCGCCAGCAGCCAAGTTACGGCAGGGGGTAACTCTGAAGCTTTCTTT | CASSQVTAGGNSEAFF
15 | . | TRBJ2-3 | . | TRBV14 | TGTGCCAGCAGCCACAGGGGTGGTCGGACAGATACGCAGTATTTT | CASSHRGGRTDTQYF
18 | . | TRBJ1-5 | TRBD1 | TRBV11-2 | TGTGCCAGCAGCCAGGGGGGACAGGGACCTTATAGCAATCAGCCCCAGCATTTT | CASSQGGQGPYSNQPQHF
14 | . | TRBJ1-5 | . | TRBV5-1 | TGCGCCAGCAGCTTGGACGGAGGGCAGGGGCCCCAGCATTTT | CASSLDGGQGPQHF
15 | . | TRBJ2-7 | TRBD1 | TRBV15 | TGTGCCACCAGCCGAAGGACAGGTAGCTCCTACGAGCAGTACTTC | CATSRRTGSSYEQYF